These T cell receptor beta chains were read from a single sample in a study of cytomegalovirus exposure and HLA in healthy donors. The table came from immunoSEQ multiplex PCR; TCRdb's copy has only in-frame clones and leaves some out. The data show fewer than 250,000 clones, with roughly four fifths seen just once and 0.2% to 0.25% held by the top ten. The sample consisted of PBMCs. The origin of the receptors is a girl aged 2 to 9 in good health and CMV-seronegative. Both conserved end residues are trimmed from each CDR3. The order of the fields is CDR3 protein, J gene, V gene.

ASSLGGGQPQH | TRBJ1-5 | TRBV5-5
ASRAGGAPYEQY | TRBJ2-7 | TRBV2
ASSSLERTEAF | TRBJ1-1 | TRBV7-9
ASSLGQGLALH | TRBJ1-6 | TRBV28
ASSLSYRGYEQY | TRBJ2-7 | TRBV5-6
ASSLSQPRLAGAHNEQF | TRBJ2-1 | TRBV4-1
ASSEVGGAPRDVGELF | TRBJ2-2 | TRBV6-1
ASSRGTGESYEQY | TRBJ2-7 | TRBV5-1
ASSSTSGGQETQY | TRBJ2-5 | TRBV5-6
ASSAQGADYEQY | TRBJ2-7 | TRBV5-4
ASRRPGTGGPTEKLF | TRBJ1-4 | TRBV5-8
ATSIRTEYNEQF | TRBJ2-1 | TRBV15
SVGEEMDTEAF | TRBJ1-1 | TRBV29-1
ASRNRAEAF | TRBJ1-1 | TRBV19
ASSDFNKNQPQH | TRBJ1-5 | TRBV6-6
ASSLGQGIRYEQY | TRBJ2-7 | TRBV13
ASSTDRLSTYEQY | TRBJ2-7 | TRBV19
ASSSTITGDDYT | TRBJ1-2 | TRBV27
ASIKPGGTEAF | TRBJ1-1 | TRBV19
ASSFVTGGVDEQY | TRBJ2-7 | TRBV27